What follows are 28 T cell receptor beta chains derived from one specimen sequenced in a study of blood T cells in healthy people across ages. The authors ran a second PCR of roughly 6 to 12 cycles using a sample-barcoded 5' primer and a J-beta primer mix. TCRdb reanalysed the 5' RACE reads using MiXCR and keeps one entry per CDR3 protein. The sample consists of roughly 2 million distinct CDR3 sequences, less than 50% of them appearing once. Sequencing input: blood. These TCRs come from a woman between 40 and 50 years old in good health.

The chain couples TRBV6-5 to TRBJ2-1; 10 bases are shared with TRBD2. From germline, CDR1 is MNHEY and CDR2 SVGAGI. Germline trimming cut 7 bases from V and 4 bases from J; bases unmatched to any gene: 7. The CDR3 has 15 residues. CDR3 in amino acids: CASKLTSGVYNEQFF. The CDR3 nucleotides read TGTGCCAGCAAGCTTACTAGCGGGGTGTACAATGAGCAGTTCTTC.

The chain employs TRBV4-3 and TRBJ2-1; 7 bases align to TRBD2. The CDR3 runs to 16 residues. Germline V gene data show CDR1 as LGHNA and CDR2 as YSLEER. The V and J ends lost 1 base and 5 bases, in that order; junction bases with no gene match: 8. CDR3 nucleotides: TGCGCCAGCAGCCAAGTCACCTTGGGAGGGGACAATGAGCAGTTCTTC. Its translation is CASSQVTLGGDNEQFF.

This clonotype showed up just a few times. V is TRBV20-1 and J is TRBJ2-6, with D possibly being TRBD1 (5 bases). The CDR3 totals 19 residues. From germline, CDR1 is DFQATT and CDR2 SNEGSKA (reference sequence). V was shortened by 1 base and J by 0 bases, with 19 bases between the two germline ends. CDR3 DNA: TGCAGTGCTAGAGCCCAGGGCAGCGTTCCGATCTCTGGGGCCAACGTCCTGACTTTC. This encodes CSARAQGSVPISGANVLTF.

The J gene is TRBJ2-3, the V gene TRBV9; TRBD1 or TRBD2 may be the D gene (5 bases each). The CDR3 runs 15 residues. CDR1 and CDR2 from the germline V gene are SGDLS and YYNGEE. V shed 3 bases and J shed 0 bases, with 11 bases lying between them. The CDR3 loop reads CASSAVGTSTDTQYF. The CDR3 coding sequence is TGTGCCAGCAGCGCCGTTGGGACCAGCACAGATACGCAGTATTTT.

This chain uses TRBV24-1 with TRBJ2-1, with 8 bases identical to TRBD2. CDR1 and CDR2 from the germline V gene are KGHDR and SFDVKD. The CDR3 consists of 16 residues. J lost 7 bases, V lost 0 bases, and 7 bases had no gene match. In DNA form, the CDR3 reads TGTGCCACCAGTGATTTGTTCCGGGGGGGCCTTAATGAGCAGTTCTTC. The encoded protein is CATSDLFRGGLNEQFF.

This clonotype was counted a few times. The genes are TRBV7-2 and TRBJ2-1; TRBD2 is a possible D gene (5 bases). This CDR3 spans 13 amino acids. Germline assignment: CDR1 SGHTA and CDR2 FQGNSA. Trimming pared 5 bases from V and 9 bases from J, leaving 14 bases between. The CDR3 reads CASSIKMGSEQFF. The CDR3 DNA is TGTGCCAGCAGCATTAAGATGGGGAGTGAGCAGTTCTTC.

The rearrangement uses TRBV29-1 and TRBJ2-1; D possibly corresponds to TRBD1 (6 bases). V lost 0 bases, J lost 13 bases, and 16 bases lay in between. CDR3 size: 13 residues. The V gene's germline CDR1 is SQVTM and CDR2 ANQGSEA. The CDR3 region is CSVEESRGQTQFF. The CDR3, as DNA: TGCAGCGTTGAAGAGTCCAGGGGTCAGACCCAGTTCTTC.

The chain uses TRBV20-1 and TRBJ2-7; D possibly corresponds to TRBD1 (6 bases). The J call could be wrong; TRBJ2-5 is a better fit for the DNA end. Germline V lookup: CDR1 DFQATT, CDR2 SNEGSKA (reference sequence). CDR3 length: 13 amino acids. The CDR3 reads CSAYRDTEETQYF. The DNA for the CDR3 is TGCAGTGCTTACCGGGACACCGAAGAGACCCAGTACTTC.

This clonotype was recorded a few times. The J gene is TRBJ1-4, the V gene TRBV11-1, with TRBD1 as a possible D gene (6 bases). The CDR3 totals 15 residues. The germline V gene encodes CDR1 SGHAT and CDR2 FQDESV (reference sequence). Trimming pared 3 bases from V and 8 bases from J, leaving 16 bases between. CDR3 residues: CASSLGHPLGEKLFF. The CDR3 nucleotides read TGTGCCAGCAGCTTGGGACACCCGCTTGGGGAAAAACTGTTTTTT.

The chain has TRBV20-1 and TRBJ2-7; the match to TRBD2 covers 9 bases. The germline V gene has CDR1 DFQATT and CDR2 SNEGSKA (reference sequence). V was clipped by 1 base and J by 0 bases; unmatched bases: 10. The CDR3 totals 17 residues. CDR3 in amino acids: CSARGPAGGESSYEQYF. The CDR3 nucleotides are TGCAGTGCTAGAGGGCCAGCGGGGGGTGAAAGCTCCTACGAGCAGTACTTC.

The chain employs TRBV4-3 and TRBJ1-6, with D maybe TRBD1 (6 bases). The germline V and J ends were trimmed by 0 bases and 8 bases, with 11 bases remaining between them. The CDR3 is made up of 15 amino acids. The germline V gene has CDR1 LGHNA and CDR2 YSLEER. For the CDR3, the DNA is TGCGCCAGCAGCCAAGATGCAGGGGCAGATTCACCCCTCCACTTT. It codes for CASSQDAGADSPLHF.

The CDR3 spells CASSVDSAGGTDTQYF. As DNA, the CDR3 is TGTGCCAGCAGCGTAGATTCAGCGGGGGGCACAGATACGCAGTATTTT. This sequence joins TRBV9 and TRBJ2-3, with 8 bases matching TRBD2. Trimming at V came to 0 bases and at J to 1 base, leaving 4 bases not matched to a gene. Germline CDR1 is SGDLS and CDR2 is YYNGEE. CDR3 length: 16 amino acids.

In DNA form, the CDR3 reads TGTGCCAGCGGCCCTACGTACCAGGGGGCGACTTACGAGCAGTACTTC. This codes for CASGPTYQGATYEQYF. This sequence joins TRBV5-6 and TRBJ2-7, with 8 bases identical to TRBD1. This CDR3 spans 16 amino acids. CDR1 and CDR2 (germline): SGHDT, YYEEEE. V trimming: 7 bases; J trimming: 4 bases; junction bases outside the gene matches: 16.

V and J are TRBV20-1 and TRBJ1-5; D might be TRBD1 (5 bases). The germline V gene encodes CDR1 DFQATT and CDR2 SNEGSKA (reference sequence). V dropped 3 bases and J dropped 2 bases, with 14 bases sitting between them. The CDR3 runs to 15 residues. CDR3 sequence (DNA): TGCAGTGCTAGGTCCTTTGGGGGGGGCAATCAGCCCCAGCATTTT. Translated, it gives CSARSFGGGNQPQHF.

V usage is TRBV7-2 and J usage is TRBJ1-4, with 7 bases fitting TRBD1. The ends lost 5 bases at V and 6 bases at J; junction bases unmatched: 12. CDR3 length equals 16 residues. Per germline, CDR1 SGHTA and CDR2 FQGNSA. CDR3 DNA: TGTGCCAGCAGCCGACAGGGCCGTCAGGTGGATGAAAAACTGTTTTTT. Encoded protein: CASSRQGRQVDEKLFF.

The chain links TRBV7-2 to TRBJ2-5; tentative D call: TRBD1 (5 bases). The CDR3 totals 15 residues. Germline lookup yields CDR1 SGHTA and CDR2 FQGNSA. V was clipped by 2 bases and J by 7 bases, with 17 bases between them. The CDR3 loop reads CASSLQGTTVMTQYF. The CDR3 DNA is TGTGCCAGCAGCTTACAGGGCACAACAGTTATGACCCAGTACTTC.

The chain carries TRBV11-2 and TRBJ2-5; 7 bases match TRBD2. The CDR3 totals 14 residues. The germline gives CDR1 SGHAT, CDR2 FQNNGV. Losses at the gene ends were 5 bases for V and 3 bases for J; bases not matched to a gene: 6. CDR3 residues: CASSRGGLKETQYF. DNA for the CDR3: TGTGCCAGCAGCCGCGGGGGACTCAAAGAGACCCAGTACTTC.

CDR3: CASSSEGGHDTDTQYF. CDR3 in DNA: TGTGCCAGCAGCTCCGAAGGGGGCCACGACACAGATACGCAGTATTTT. This sequence joins TRBV9 and TRBJ2-3; 7 bases match TRBD1. The CDR3 is made up of 16 amino acids. The V and J ends lost 4 bases and 2 bases, in that order; junction bases with no gene match: 10. From germline, CDR1 is SGDLS and CDR2 YYNGEE.

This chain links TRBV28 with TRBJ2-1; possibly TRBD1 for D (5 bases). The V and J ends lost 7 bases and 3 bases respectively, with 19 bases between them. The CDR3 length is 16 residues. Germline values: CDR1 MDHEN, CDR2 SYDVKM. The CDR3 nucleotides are TGTGCCAGCACTCCACCCGGTACAGGACGCTACAATGAGCAGTTCTTC. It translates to CASTPPGTGRYNEQFF.

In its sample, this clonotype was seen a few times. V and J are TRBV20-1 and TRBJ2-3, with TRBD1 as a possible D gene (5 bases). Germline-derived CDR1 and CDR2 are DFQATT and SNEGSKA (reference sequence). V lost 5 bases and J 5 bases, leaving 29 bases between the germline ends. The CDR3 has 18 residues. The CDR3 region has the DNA TGCAGTGCTCCTGTCCCCCAGGGTCGACTCTCAGTTCGAGATACGCAGTATTTT. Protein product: CSAPVPQGRLSVRDTQYF.

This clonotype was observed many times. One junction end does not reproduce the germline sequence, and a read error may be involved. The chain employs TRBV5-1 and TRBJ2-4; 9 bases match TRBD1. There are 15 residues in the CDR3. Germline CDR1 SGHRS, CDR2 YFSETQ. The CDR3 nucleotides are TGTGCCAGCAGGGGACAGGGCCTAGCCAAAAACATTCAGTACTTC. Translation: CASRGQGLAKNIQYF. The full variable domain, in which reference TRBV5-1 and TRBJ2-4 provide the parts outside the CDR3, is KAGVTQTPRYLIKTRGQQVTLSCSPISGHRSVSWYQQTPGQGLQFLFEYFSETQRNKGNFPGRFSGRQFSNSRSEMNVSTLELGDSALYLCASRGQGLAKNIQYFGAGTRLSVL.

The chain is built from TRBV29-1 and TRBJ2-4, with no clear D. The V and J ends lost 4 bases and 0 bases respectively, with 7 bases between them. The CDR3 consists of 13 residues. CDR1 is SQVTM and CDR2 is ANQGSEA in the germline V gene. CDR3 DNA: TGCAGCGTTGTAACCCTAGCCAAAAACATTCAGTACTTC. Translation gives CSVVTLAKNIQYF. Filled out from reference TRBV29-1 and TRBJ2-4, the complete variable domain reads SAVISQKPSRDICQRGTSLTIQCQVDSQVTMMFWYRQQPGQSLTLIATANQGSEATYESGFVIDKFPISRPNLTFSTLTVSNMSPEDSSIYLCSVVTLAKNIQYFGAGTRLSVL.

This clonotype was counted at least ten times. CDR3 bases: TGCAGTGCTGCGGACGGGGGGAAAAGCTCCTACGAGCAGTACTTC. This sequence encodes CSAADGGKSSYEQYF. The rearrangement joins TRBV20-1 to TRBJ2-7; 7 bases fit TRBD2. Germline trimming cut 5 bases from V and 0 bases from J; bases unmatched to any gene: 10. Germline CDR1 and CDR2: DFQATT and SNEGSKA (reference sequence). This CDR3 comprises 15 residues.

The CDR3 nucleotides read TGCAGTGCTCAGACTAGCGGGGGGGCTTATCAAGAGACCCAGTACTTC. It translates to CSAQTSGGAYQETQYF. The chain carries TRBV20-1 and TRBJ2-5, with 14 positions matching TRBD2. V was pared by 5 bases and J by 2 bases, with 7 bases of the junction left unmatched. The germline gives CDR1 DFQATT, CDR2 SNEGSKA (reference sequence). CDR3 size: 16 residues.

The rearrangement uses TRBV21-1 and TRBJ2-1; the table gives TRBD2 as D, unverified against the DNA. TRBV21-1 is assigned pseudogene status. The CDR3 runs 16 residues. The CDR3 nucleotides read TGTGCCAGCAGCAAAAGGGTAGCGGGGGGGCCGAATGGGCAGTTCTTC. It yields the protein CASSKRVAGGPNGQFF.

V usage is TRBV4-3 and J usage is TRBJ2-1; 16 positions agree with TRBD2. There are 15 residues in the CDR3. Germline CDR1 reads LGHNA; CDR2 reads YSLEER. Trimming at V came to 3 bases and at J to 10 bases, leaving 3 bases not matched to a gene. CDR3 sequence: CASSQGLAGGWEQFF. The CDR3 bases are TGCGCCAGCAGCCAGGGACTAGCGGGGGGGTGGGAGCAGTTCTTC.

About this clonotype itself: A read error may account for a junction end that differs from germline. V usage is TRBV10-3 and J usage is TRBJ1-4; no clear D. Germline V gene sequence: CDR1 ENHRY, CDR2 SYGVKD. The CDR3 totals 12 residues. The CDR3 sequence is CAVSEIKEKLFF. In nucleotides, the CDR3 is TGTGCCGTCAGTGAGATTAAGGAAAAACTGTTTTTT.

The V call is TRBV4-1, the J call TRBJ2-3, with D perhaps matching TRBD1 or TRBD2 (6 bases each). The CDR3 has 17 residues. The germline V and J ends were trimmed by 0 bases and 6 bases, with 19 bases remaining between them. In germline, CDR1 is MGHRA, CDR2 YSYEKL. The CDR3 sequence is CASSQDFASGALDTQYF. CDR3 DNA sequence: TGCGCCAGCAGCCAAGATTTCGCTTCGGGGGCGCTCGATACGCAGTATTTT.